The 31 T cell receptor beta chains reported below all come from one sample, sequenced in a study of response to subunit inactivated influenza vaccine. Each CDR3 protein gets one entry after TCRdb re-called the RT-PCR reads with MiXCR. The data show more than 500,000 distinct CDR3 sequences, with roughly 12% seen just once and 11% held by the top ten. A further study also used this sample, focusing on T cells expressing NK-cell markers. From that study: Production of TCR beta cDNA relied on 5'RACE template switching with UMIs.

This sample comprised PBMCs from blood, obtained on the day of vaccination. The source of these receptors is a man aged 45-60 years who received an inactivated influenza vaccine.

CDR3: CASSQARGSAPLHF. Written as DNA, the CDR3 is TGCGCCAGCAGCCAAGCCAGGGGCAGTGCACCCCTCCACTTT. This chain joins TRBV4-3 and TRBJ1-6; D possibly corresponds to TRBD1 (6 bases). Germline CDR1 and CDR2: LGHNA and YSLEER. Between the trimmed V and J ends, which lost 1 base and 11 bases, there was a span of 12 bases. This CDR3 has 14 residues.

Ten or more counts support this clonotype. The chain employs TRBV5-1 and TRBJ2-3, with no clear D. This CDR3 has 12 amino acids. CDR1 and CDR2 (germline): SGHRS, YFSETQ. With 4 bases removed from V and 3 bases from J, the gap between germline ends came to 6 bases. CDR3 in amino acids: CASSETTDTQYF. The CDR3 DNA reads TGCGCCAGCAGCGAAACGACAGATACGCAGTATTTT.

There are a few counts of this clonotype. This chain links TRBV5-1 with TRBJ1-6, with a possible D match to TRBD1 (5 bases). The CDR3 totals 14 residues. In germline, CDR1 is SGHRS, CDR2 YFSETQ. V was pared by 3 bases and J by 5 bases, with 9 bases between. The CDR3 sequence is CASSSQTDNSPLHF. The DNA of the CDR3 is TGCGCCAGCAGCTCCCAGACAGATAATTCACCCCTCCACTTT.

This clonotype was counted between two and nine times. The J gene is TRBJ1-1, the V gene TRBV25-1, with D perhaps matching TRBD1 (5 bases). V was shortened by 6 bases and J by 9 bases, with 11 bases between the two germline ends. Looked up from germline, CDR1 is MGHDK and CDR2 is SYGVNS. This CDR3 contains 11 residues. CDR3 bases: TGTGCCAGCAGCATAGGGGTTCAAGCTTTCTTT. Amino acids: CASSIGVQAFF.

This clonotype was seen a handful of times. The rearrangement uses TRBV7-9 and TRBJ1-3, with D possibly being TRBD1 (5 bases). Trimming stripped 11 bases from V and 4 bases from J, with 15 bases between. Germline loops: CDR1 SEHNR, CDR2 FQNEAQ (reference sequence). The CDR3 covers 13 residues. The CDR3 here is CASGIGVGNTIYF. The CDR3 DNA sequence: TGTGCCTCAGGGATCGGGGTAGGAAACACCATATATTTT.

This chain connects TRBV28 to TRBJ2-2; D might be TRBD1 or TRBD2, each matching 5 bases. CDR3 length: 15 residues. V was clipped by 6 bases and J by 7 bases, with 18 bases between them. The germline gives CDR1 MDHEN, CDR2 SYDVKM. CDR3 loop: CASRGTGHLVGELFF. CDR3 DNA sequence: TGTGCCAGCAGGGGGACCGGTCATCTGGTCGGGGAGCTGTTTTTT. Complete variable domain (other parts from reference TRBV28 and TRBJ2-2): DVKVTQSSRYLVKRTGEKVFLECVQDMDHENMFWYRQDPGLGLRLIYFSYDVKMKEKGDIPEGYSVSREKKERFSLILESASTNQTSMYLCASRGTGHLVGELFFGEGSRLTVL.

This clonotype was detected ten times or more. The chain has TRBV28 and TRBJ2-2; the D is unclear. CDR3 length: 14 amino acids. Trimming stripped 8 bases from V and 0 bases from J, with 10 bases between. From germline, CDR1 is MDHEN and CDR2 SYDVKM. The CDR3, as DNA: TGTGCCAGCCGAAACGGACCGAACACCGGGGAGCTGTTTTTT. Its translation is CASRNGPNTGELFF.

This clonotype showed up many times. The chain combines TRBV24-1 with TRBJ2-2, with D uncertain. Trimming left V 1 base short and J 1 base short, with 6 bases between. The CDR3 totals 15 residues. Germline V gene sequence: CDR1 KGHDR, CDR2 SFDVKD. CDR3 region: CATSDLTQNTGELFF. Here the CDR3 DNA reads TGTGCCACCAGTGATTTAACCCAGAACACCGGGGAGCTGTTTTTT.

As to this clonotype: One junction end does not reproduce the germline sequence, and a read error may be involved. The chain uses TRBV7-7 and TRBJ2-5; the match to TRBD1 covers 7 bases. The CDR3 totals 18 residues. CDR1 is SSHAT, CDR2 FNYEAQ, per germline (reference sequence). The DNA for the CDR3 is TGTGCTAGCAGCTTGGCCACAGGGGCCGCGCTGTACCAAGAGACCCAGTACTTC. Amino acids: CASSLATGAALYQETQYF. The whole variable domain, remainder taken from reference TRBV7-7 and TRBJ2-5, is GAGVSQSPRYKVTKRGQDVTLRCDPISSHATLYWYQQALGQGPEFLTYFNYEAQPDKSGLPSDRFSAERPEGSISTLTIQRTEQRDSAMYRCASSLATGAALYQETQYFGPGTRLLVL.

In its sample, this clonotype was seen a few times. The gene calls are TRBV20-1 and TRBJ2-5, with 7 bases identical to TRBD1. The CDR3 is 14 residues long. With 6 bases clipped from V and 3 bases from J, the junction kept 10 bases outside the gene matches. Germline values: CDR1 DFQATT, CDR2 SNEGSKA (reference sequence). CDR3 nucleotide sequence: TGCAGTGCAAAAAGAGGACAGGCTAAAGAGACCCAGTACTTC. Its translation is CSAKRGQAKETQYF.

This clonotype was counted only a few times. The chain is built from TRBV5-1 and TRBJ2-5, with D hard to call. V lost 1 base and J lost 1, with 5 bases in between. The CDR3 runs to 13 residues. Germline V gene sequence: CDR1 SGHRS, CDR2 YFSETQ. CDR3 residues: CASSLRPQETQYF. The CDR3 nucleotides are TGCGCCAGCAGCTTGCGACCCCAAGAGACCCAGTACTTC.

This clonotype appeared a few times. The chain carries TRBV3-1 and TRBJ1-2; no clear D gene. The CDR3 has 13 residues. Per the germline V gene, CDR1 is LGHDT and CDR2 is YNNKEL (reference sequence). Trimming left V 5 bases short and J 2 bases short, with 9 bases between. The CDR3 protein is CASSVTRNYGYTF. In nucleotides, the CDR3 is TGTGCCAGCAGCGTTACACGGAACTATGGCTACACCTTC. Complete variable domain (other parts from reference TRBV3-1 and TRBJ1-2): DTAVSQTPKYLVTQMGNDKSIKCEQNLGHDTMYWYKQDSKKFLKIMFSYNNKELIINETVPNRFSPKSPDKAHLNLHINSLELGDSAVYFCASSVTRNYGYTFGSGTRLTVV.

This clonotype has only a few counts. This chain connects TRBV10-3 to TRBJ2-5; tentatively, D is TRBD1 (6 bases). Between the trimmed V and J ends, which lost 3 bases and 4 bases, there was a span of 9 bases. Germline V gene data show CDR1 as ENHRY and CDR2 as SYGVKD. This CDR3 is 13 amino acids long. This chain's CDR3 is CAISDRGLETQYF. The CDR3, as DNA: TGTGCCATCAGTGACAGGGGATTAGAGACCCAGTACTTC.

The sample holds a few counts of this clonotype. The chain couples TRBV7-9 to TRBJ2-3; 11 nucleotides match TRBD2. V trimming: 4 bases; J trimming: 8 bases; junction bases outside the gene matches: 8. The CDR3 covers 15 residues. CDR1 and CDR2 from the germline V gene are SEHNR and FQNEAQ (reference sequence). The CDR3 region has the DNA TGTGCCAGCAGCTGGGTGACTAGCGGGATCATTACGCAGTATTTT. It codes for CASSWVTSGIITQYF.

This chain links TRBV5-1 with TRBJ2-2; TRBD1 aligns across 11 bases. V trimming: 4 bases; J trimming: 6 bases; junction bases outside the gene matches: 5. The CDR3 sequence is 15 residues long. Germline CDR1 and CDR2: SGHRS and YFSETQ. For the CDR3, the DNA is TGCGCCAGCAGCATCGGGACAGGGGGAGCCGGGGAGCTGTTTTTT. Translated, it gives CASSIGTGGAGELFF.

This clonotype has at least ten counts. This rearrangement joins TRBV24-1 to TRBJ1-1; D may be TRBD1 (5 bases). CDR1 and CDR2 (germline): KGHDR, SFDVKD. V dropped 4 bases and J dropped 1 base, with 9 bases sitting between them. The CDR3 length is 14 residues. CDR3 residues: CATSEGGRNTEAFF. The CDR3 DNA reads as TGTGCCACCAGTGAGGGGGGTAGGAACACTGAAGCTTTCTTT.

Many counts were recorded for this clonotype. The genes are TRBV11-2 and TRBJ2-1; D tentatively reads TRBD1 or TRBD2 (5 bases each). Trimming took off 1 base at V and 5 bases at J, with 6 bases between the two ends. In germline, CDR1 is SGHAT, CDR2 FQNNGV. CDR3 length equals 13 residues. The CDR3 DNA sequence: TGTGCCAGCAGCTTAGGAGGGGACAATGAGCAGTTCTTC. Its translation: CASSLGGDNEQFF.

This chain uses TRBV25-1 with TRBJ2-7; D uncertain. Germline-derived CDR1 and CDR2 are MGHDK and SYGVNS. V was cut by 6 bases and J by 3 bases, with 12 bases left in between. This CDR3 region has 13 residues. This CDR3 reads CASRSTENYEQYF. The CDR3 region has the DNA TGTGCCAGCAGAAGTACAGAAAACTACGAGCAGTACTTC.

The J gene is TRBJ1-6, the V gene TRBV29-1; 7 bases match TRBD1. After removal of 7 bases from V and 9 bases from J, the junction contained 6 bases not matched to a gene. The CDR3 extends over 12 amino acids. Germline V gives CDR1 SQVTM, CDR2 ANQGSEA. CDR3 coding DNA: TGCAGCGAAGACAGGGAGTGTTCACCCCTCCACTTT. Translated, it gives CSEDRECSPLHF. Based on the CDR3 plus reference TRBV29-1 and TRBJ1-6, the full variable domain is SAVISQKPSRDICQRGTSLTIQCQVDSQVTMMFWYRQQPGQSLTLIATANQGSEATYESGFVIDKFPISRPNLTFSTLTVSNMSPEDSSIYLCSEDRECSPLHFGNGTRLTVT.

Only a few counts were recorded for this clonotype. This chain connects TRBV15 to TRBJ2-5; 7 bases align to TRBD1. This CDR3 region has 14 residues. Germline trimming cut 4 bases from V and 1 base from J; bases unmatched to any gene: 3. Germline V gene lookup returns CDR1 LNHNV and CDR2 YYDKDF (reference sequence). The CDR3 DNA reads TGTGCCACCAGCAACAGGGGTCCCCAAGAGACCCAGTACTTC. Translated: CATSNRGPQETQYF.

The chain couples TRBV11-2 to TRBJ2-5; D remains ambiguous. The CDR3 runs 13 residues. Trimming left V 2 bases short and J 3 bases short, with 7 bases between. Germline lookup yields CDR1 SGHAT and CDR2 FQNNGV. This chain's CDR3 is CASSLSTEETQYF. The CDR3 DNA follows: TGTGCCAGCAGCTTATCGACGGAAGAGACCCAGTACTTC.

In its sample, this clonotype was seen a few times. The CDR3 here is CASRLDSINEQFF. The CDR3 DNA sequence: TGTGCCAGCAGGTTGGACAGCATCAATGAGCAGTTCTTC. This chain connects TRBV28 to TRBJ2-1; D is perhaps TRBD1 (6 bases). CDR1 is MDHEN and CDR2 is SYDVKM in the germline V gene. The CDR3 is 13 amino acids. Trimming left V 6 bases short and J 6 bases short, with 12 bases between.

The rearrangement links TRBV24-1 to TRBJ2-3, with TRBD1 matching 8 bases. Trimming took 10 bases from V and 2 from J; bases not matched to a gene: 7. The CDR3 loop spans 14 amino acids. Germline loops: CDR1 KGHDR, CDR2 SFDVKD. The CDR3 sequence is CATRTGLPTDTQYF. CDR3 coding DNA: TGTGCCACAAGGACAGGGTTACCCACAGATACGCAGTATTTT.

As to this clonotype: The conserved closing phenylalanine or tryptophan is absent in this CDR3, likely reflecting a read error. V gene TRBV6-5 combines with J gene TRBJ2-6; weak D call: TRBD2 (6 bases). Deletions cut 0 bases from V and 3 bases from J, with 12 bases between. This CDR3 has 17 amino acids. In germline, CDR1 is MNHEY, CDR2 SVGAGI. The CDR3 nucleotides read TGTGCCAGCAGTTACTCAGCGGGTACTAATGGGGCCAACGTCCTGACTATC. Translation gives CASSYSAGTNGANVLTI.

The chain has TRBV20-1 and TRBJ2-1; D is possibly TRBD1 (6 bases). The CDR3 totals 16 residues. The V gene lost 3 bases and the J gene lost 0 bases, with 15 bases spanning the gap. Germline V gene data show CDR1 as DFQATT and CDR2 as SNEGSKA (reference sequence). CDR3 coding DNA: TGCAGTGCTAGGGGCGCCGGGACACTCTCCTACAATGAGCAGTTCTTC. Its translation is CSARGAGTLSYNEQFF.

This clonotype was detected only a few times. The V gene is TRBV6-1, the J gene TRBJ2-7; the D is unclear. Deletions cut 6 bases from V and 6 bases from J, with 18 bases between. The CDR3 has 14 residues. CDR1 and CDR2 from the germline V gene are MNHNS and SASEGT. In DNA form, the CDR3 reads TGTGCCAGCAGCTCCGGGTCCATAAGGAGCGAGCAGTACTTC. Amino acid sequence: CASSSGSIRSEQYF.

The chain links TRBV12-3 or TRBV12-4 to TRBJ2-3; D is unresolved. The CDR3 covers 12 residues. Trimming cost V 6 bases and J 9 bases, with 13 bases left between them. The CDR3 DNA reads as TGTGCCAGCAGCCCTGGACCCACAACGCAGTATTTT. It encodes CASSPGPTTQYF.

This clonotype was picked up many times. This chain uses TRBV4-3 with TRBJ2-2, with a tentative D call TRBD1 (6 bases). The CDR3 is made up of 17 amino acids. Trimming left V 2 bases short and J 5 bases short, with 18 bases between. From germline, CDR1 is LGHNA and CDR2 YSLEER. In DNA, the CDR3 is TGCGCCAGCAGCCAATTATACAGGGTTGATCAGACCGGGGAGCTGTTTTTT. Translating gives CASSQLYRVDQTGELFF.

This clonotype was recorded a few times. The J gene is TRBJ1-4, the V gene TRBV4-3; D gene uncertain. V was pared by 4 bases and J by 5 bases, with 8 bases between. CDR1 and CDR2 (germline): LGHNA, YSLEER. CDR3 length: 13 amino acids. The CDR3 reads CASSPPGNEKLFF. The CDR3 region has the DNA TGCGCCAGCAGCCCCCCGGGAAATGAAAAACTGTTTTTT.

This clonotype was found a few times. The CDR3 is CASSLQGAMGTDTQYF. CDR3 in DNA: TGTGCCAGCAGTTTACAGGGGGCGATGGGCACAGATACGCAGTATTTT. The chain joins TRBV12-3 or TRBV12-4 to TRBJ2-3; 8 bases align to TRBD1. This CDR3 is built from 16 residues. With V trimmed by 2 bases and J by 1 base, 5 bases remained unmatched.

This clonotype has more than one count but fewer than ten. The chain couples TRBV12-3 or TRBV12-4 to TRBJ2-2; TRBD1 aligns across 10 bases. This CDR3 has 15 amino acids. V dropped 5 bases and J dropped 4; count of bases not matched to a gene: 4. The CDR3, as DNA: TGTGCCAGCAGTAAGGACAGGGGGTTCACCGGGGAGCTGTTTTTT. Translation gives CASSKDRGFTGELFF.